This paragraph covers one T cell receptor beta chain sequence. The CDR3 has 14 amino acids. V was cut by 5 bases and J by 5 bases, with 13 bases left in between. Per the germline V gene, CDR1 is MNHEY and CDR2 is SVGAGI. The source of the sample is a study of blood T cell repertoires in COVID-19. As for the study in general: COVID-19 samples from acute and convalescent phases originated in the United States, Italy and Spain. T cells, B-cell-depleted T cells, or PBMCs provided the cDNA or gDNA that served as material.

Authors' methods: Nucleated cell number was recorded as an estimate derived from reference gene primer amplification. TCRdb keeps only in-frame clones here, not all; method: immunoSEQ multiplex PCR. V, J and clone size reflect that table, while D and trimming were determined from the DNA. The table has over 150,000 clones, roughly nine tenths seen once. The chain has TRBV6-5 and TRBJ1-5; the D gene is possibly TRBD1 (6 bases). Input material: peripheral blood. This clonotype originated in a man aged 30 to 45 with acute or convalescent COVID-19. In DNA, the CDR3 is TGTGCCAGCAGTCTCGACAGGTGGGATCAGCCCCAGCATTTT. The encoded protein is CASSLDRWDQPQHF.